Presented here are 19 T cell receptor beta chains from one specimen sequenced in a study of blood T cell repertoires in COVID-19. Sequenced by immunoSEQ multiplex PCR; TCRdb stores in-frame clones only, minus some. Of approximately 130,000 clones listed, roughly 80% are singletons. The sequenced material came from PBMCs or T cells enriched from blood (not recorded which). The receptors here all came from a man between 25 and 39 years old who had recovered from COVID-19.

The chain combines TRBV12-5 with TRBJ2-3; D remains unclear. The CDR3 extends over 14 amino acids. The ends were cut back, 1 base at V and 1 base at J, with 6 bases in the middle. The V gene's germline CDR1 is LGHNT and CDR2 FRNRAP. Here the CDR3 reads CASGLDLGTDTQYF. Here the CDR3 DNA reads TGTGCTAGTGGTTTGGACCTAGGCACAGATACGCAGTATTTT. The variable domain in full, completed from reference TRBV12-5 and TRBJ2-3, reads DARVTQTPRHKVTEMGQEVTMRCQPILGHNTVFWYRQTMMQGLELLAYFRNRAPLDDSGMPKDRFSAEMPDATLATLKIQPSEPRDSAVYFCASGLDLGTDTQYFGPGTRLTVL.

The V and J genes are TRBV5-5 and TRBJ1-4; possible D gene TRBD1, 5 bases. The CDR3 is made up of 16 amino acids. The V gene's germline CDR1 is SGHKS and CDR2 YYEKEE (reference sequence). The V end lost 0 bases, the J end lost 2 bases, and 11 bases lay between the germline ends. CDR3 nucleotides: TGTGCCAGCAGCTTGGGGGGCGCGTGGACTAATGAAAAACTGTTTTTT. This codes for CASSLGGAWTNEKLFF.

This chain joins TRBV6-5 and TRBJ1-4; 9 nucleotides match TRBD1. The CDR3 has 15 amino acids. With 5 bases clipped from V and 3 bases from J, the junction kept 4 bases outside the gene matches. Germline-derived CDR1 and CDR2 are MNHEY and SVGAGI. The CDR3: CASSRDRGANEKLFF. In nucleotides, the CDR3 is TGTGCCAGCAGTCGAGACAGGGGGGCTAATGAAAAACTGTTTTTT.

V usage is TRBV7-2 and J usage is TRBJ1-1, with 8 bases aligning to TRBD1. The trim removed 2 bases at V and 4 bases at J, leaving 3 bases unmatched. The CDR3 loop spans 14 amino acids. Germline assignment: CDR1 SGHTA and CDR2 FQGNSA. The CDR3 coding sequence is TGTGCCAGCAGCTTACCCGGACAGGGCACTGAAGCTTTCTTT. Amino acid sequence: CASSLPGQGTEAFF.

The V gene is TRBV3-1 (or the pseudogene TRBV3-2), the J gene TRBJ2-6; D is ambiguous. The V gene's germline CDR1 is LGHDT and CDR2 YNNKEL (reference sequence). V dropped 1 base and J dropped 2 bases, with 3 bases sitting between them. The CDR3 covers 14 residues. DNA of the CDR3: TGTGCCAGCAGCCAAGCGGCTGGGGCCAACGTCCTGACTTTC. Translation gives CASSQAAGANVLTF.

This clone was found once. The chain is built from TRBV11-2 and TRBJ1-3; D uncertain. The CDR3 has 16 amino acids. Germline CDR1 is SGHAT and CDR2 is FQNNGV. The V gene lost 1 base and the J gene lost 0 bases, with 10 bases spanning the gap. The CDR3 spells CASSLGADLSGNTIYF. CDR3 nucleotide sequence: TGTGCCAGCAGCTTAGGGGCAGATCTCTCTGGAAACACCATATATTTT.

The chain employs TRBV7-9 and TRBJ2-5; the match to TRBD2 covers 9 bases. Losses at the gene ends were 5 bases for V and 2 bases for J; bases not matched to a gene: 12. Germline V gene data show CDR1 as SEHNR and CDR2 as FQNEAQ (reference sequence). CDR3 size: 17 residues. CDR3 loop: CASSLGVAGEWQETQYF. The CDR3 nucleotides read TGTGCCAGCAGCCTAGGGGTAGCGGGAGAGTGGCAAGAGACCCAGTACTTC.

The chain joins TRBV7-2 to TRBJ2-2, with 10 bases matching TRBD1. The ends lost 0 bases at V and 4 bases at J; junction bases unmatched: 2. Germline V gene sequence: CDR1 SGHTA, CDR2 FQGNSA. The length of the CDR3 is 16 residues. The CDR3 nucleotides are TGTGCCAGCAGCTTAGCCGGGACAGGGGCCACCGGGGAGCTGTTTTTT. This sequence encodes CASSLAGTGATGELFF.

The CDR3 region is CASRSNTGELFF. CDR3 nucleotides: TGTGCCAGCAGGAGCAACACCGGGGAGCTGTTTTTT. This chain connects TRBV9 to TRBJ2-2, with D unresolved. V lost 5 bases to trimming and J lost 2 bases, with 4 bases between them. The CDR3 has 12 residues. CDR1 and CDR2 (germline): SGDLS, YYNGEE. Complete variable domain (other parts from reference TRBV9 and TRBJ2-2): DSGVTQTPKHLITATGQRVTLRCSPRSGDLSVYWYQQSLDQGLQFLIQYYNGEERAKGNILERFSAQQFPDLHSELNLSSLELGDSALYFCASRSNTGELFFGEGSRLTVL.

The chain is built from TRBV25-1 and TRBJ2-5; D call uncertain. V gave up 4 bases and J gave up 4 bases, with 7 bases separating them. The CDR3 totals 12 residues. Germline values: CDR1 MGHDK, CDR2 SYGVNS. CDR3 nucleotide sequence: TGTGCCAGCAGTGGACTCACAGAGACCCAGTACTTC. This codes for CASSGLTETQYF.

The V and J genes are TRBV10-3 and TRBJ1-6; unclear D gene. This CDR3 has 13 amino acids. Looked up from germline, CDR1 is ENHRY and CDR2 is SYGVKD. Trimming took 2 bases from V and 10 from J, leaving 9 bases between them. This CDR3 is CAISETGESPLHF. The CDR3 region has the DNA TGTGCCATCAGTGAGACCGGTGAATCACCCCTCCACTTT.

J is TRBJ2-1 and V is TRBV10-1; TRBD2 matches 10 bases. This CDR3 comprises 17 residues. CDR1 is WNHNN and CDR2 is SYGVQD in the germline V gene (reference sequence). The V and J ends lost 4 bases and 2 bases, in that order; junction bases with no gene match: 8. The CDR3 DNA reads TGCGCCAGCAGTGTGGGAGCGGGGGGGATTACCTACAATGAGCAGTTCTTC. Translated: CASSVGAGGITYNEQFF.

The genes are TRBV5-1 and TRBJ1-3; 7 nucleotides line up with TRBD1. The germline V gene encodes CDR1 SGHRS and CDR2 YFSETQ. The CDR3 is made up of 18 amino acids. V lost 0 bases and J lost 0; bases outside the gene matches: 9. Here the CDR3 reads CASSLGYPRDSSGNTIYF. Written as DNA, the CDR3 is TGCGCCAGCAGCTTGGGCTACCCCCGGGACAGCTCTGGAAACACCATATATTTT.

This chain connects TRBV7-2 to TRBJ1-2; 7 bases match TRBD1. Germline assignment: CDR1 SGHTA and CDR2 FQGNSA. The CDR3 sequence is 15 residues long. J lost 3 bases, V lost 5 bases, and 9 bases had no gene match. DNA for the CDR3: TGTGCCAGCAGCGATGGGGACAGCTTCTACTATGGCTACACCTTC. Amino acids: CASSDGDSFYYGYTF.

This chain connects TRBV5-1 to TRBJ1-1, with D perhaps TRBD1 (6 bases). Per germline, CDR1 SGHRS and CDR2 YFSETQ. CDR3 length equals 15 residues. V was trimmed by 4 bases and J by 1 base, leaving 14 bases between them. Written as DNA, the CDR3 is TGCGCCAGCAGCCCCCTACAGGGTGAGAACACTGAAGCTTTCTTT. Amino acids: CASSPLQGENTEAFF.

For the CDR3, the DNA is TGTGCCAGTACTGACGGAGGTGCCAGCAATCAGCCCCAGCATTTT. This gives the protein CASTDGGASNQPQHF. This sequence joins TRBV19 and TRBJ1-5, with no clear D. In germline, CDR1 is LNHDA, CDR2 SQIVND (reference sequence). V dropped 7 bases and J dropped 1 base, with 14 bases sitting between them. The CDR3 is made up of 15 amino acids.

The V and J genes are TRBV11-2 and TRBJ1-5; TRBD1 might be the D (6 bases). This CDR3 is 15 amino acids long. Germline lookup yields CDR1 SGHAT and CDR2 FQNNGV. V gave up 6 bases and J gave up 3 bases, with 15 bases separating them. This CDR3 reads CASSEIGGINQPQHF. In DNA, the CDR3 is TGTGCCAGCAGTGAGATAGGGGGTATCAATCAGCCCCAGCATTTT.

The chain links TRBV6-5 to TRBJ2-1, with D possibly TRBD2 on 5 matching bases. Trimming shortened V by 0 bases and J by 2 bases, and 5 bases separated the two germline ends. The CDR3 contains 14 residues. Germline CDR1 MNHEY, CDR2 SVGAGI. The CDR3 nucleotides read TGTGCCAGCAGTTACTCGACTACCTACAATGAGCAGTTCTTC. This encodes CASSYSTTYNEQFF.

V usage is TRBV5-6 and J usage is TRBJ2-5; tentatively, D is TRBD1 (6 bases). In germline, CDR1 is SGHDT, CDR2 YYEEEE. This CDR3 has 18 amino acids. V lost 2 bases and J 1 base, leaving 21 bases between the germline ends. CDR3 region: CASSFIAGATPIQETQYF. CDR3 coding DNA: TGTGCCAGCAGCTTTATTGCAGGGGCCACACCTATCCAAGAGACCCAGTACTTC.